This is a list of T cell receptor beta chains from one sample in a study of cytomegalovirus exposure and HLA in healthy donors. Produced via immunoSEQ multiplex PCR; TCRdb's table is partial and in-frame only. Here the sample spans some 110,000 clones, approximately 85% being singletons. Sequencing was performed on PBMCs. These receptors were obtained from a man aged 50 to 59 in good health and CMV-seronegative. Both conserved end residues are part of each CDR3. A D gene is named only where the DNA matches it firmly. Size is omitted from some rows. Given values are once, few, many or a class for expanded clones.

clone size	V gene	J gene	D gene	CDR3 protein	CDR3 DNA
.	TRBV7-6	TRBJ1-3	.	CASSIRRAGILNTIYF	TGTGCCAGCAGCATAAGGCGGGCGGGAATCTTAAACACCATATATTTT
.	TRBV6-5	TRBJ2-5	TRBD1	CASSSGQVRQTQYF	TGTGCCAGCAGTTCGGGACAGGTCAGACAGACCCAGTACTTC
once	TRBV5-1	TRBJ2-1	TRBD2	CASSGGGSYNEQFF	TGCGCCAGCTCAGGCGGGGGATCCTACAATGAGCAGTTCTTC
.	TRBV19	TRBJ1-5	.	CASSIVTGSTQPQHF	TGTGCCAGTAGTATAGTTACAGGGTCTACTCAGCCCCAGCATTTT
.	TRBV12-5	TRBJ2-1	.	CASGRGQSYNEQFF	TGTGCTAGTGGTCGCGGACAGTCCTACAATGAGCAGTTCTTC
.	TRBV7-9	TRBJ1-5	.	CASSLMTGQPQHF	TGTGCCAGCAGCTTAATGACAGGTCAGCCCCAGCATTTT
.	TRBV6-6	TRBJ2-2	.	CASSSPGGGTGELFF	TGTGCCAGCAGTTCCCCCGGGGGAGGCACCGGGGAGCTGTTTTTT
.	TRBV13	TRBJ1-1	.	CASSVAGRGATEAFF	TGTGCCAGCAGCGTGGCAGGGAGGGGTGCCACTGAAGCTTTCTTT
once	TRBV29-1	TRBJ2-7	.	CSVSPSGSHEQYF	TGCAGCGTATCACCATCAGGGTCCCACGAGCAGTACTTC
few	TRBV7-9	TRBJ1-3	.	CASRTTDGGTIYF	TGTGCCAGCAGAACAACTGATGGGGGGACCATATATTTT
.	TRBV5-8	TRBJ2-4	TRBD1	CASRQRTGEWSQYF	TGTGCCAGCAGACAGCGGACAGGGGAATGGAGTCAGTACTTC
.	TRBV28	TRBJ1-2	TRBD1	CASGQGASYGYTF	TGTGCCAGTGGACAGGGGGCGAGCTATGGCTACACCTTC
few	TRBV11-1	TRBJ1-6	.	CASSTQNSPLHF	TGTGCCAGCAGCACCCAGAATTCACCCCTCCACTTT
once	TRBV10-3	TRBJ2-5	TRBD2	CAISVSAGEETQYF	TGTGCCATCAGTGTATCAGCGGGGGAAGAGACCCAGTACTTC
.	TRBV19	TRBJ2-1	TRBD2	CASSILAGGPREQFF	TGTGCCAGTAGTATACTAGCGGGGGGGCCTCGCGAGCAGTTCTTC
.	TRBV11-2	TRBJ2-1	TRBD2	CASSREVWKQFF	TGTGCCAGCAGCCGGGAGGTGTGGAAGCAGTTCTTC
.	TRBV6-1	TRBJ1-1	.	CASRGGVTYTEAFF	TGTGCCAGCAGGGGGGGTGTGACGTACACTGAAGCTTTCTTT
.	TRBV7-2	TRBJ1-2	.	CASSLGSGRDTNYGYTF	TGTGCCAGCAGCTTAGGGTCAGGGCGAGACACTAACTATGGCTACACCTTC
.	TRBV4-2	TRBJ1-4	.	CASSQEAGNNEKLFF	TGTGCCAGCAGCCAAGAAGCAGGAAACAATGAAAAACTGTTTTTT
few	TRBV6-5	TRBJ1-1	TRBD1	CASRGTGRTEAFF	TGTGCCAGCAGAGGGACAGGGAGGACTGAAGCTTTCTTT
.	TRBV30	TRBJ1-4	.	CAWNPLGSGNEKLFF	TGTGCCTGGAATCCCTTGGGCAGCGGGAATGAAAAACTGTTTTTT
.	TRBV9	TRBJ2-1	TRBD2	CASSVLRGGYNEQFF	TGTGCCAGCAGCGTTTTACGGGGGGGCTACAATGAGCAGTTCTTC
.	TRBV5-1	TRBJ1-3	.	CASKPSTASGNTIYF	TGCGCCAGCAAACCTTCTACAGCTTCTGGAAACACCATATATTTT
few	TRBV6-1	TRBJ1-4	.	CASSEGGQLFNEKLFF	TGTGCCAGCAGTGAAGGCGGGCAGTTGTTTAATGAAAAACTGTTTTTT
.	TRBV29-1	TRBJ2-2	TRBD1	CSVGDRTGELFF	TGCAGCGTTGGGGACAGGACCGGGGAGCTGTTTTTT
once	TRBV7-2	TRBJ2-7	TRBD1	CASSLRGQGVSYEQYF	TGTGCCAGCAGCTTAAGGGGACAGGGTGTCTCCTACGAGCAGTACTTC
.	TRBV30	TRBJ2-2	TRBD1	CAWGTGGDTGELFF	TGTGCCTGGGGGACAGGGGGGGACACCGGGGAGCTGTTTTTT
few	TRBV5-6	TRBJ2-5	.	CASSLGQGPIFGTQYF	TGTGCCAGCAGCTTGGGCCAGGGTCCAATATTCGGGACCCAGTACTTC
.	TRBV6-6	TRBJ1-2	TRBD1	CASSYSMGQSYGYTF	TGTGCCAGCAGTTACTCGATGGGACAGAGCTATGGCTACACCTTC
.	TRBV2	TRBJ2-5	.	CASSPGLRETQYF	TGTGCCAGCAGCCCGGGACTGAGGGAGACCCAGTACTTC
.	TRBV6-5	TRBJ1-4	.	CASSSPTETNEKLFF	TGTGCCAGCAGTTCCCCGACAGAAACTAATGAAAAACTGTTTTTT
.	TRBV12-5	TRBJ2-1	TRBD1	CASEDPGTGYYNEQFF	TGTGCTAGTGAGGACCCCGGGACAGGGTACTACAATGAGCAGTTCTTC
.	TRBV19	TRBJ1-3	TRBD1	CASSLDRNSGNTIYF	TGTGCCAGTAGTCTGGACAGGAACTCTGGAAACACCATATATTTT
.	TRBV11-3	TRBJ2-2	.	CASSRGSNTGELFF	TGTGCCAGCAGTAGAGGGAGTAACACCGGGGAGCTGTTTTTT
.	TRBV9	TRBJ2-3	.	CASSGRQPTDTQYF	TGTGCCAGCAGCGGGAGACAGCCCACAGATACGCAGTATTTT
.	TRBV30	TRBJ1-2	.	CAWRFLSGGYGYTF	TGTGCCTGGAGGTTTTTGTCTGGGGGGTATGGCTACACCTTC
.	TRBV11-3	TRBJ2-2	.	CASSQLYTGELFF	TGTGCCAGCAGCCAACTTTACACCGGGGAGCTGTTTTTT
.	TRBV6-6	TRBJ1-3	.	CASSGGANTIYF	TGTGCCAGCAGTGGGGGGGCAAACACCATATATTTT
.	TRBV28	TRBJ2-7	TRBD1	CASSPRQGATYEQYF	TGTGCCAGCAGTCCACGACAGGGGGCAACCTACGAGCAGTACTTC
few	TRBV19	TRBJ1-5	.	CASTTNDYQPQHF	TGTGCCAGTACCACCAACGACTATCAGCCCCAGCATTTT
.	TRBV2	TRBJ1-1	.	CASSLRIQGNTEAFF	TGTGCCAGCAGTCTACGGATTCAGGGGAACACTGAAGCTTTCTTT
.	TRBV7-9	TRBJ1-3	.	CASSPRTEGSGNTIYF	TGTGCCAGCAGCCCCCGGACAGAAGGTTCGGGAAACACCATATATTTT
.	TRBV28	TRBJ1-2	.	CASRRSGDRDYGYTF	TGTGCCAGCAGACGATCGGGGGATCGGGACTATGGCTACACCTTC
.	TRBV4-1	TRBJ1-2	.	CASSQGREPTGYTF	TGCGCCAGCAGCCAAGGGCGGGAACCCACGGGCTACACCTTC
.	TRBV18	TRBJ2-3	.	CASSPQGLGQSTDTQYF	TGTGCCAGCTCACCACAAGGGCTCGGACAGAGCACAGATACGCAGTATTTT
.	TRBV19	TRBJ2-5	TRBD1	CASSIDGTRGPQYF	TGTGCCAGTAGTATAGATGGGACCAGGGGGCCCCAGTACTTC
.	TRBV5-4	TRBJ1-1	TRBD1	CASSLAAGGTEAFF	TGTGCCAGCAGCTTGGCGGCAGGGGGCACTGAAGCTTTCTTT
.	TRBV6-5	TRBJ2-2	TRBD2	CASSYPTSGGAGELFF	TGTGCCAGCAGTTACCCGACTAGCGGGGGAGCCGGGGAGCTGTTTTTT
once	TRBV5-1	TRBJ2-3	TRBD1	CASSLDLDRVGTDTQYF	TGCGCCAGCAGCTTGGACCTCGACAGGGTAGGCACAGATACGCAGTATTTT
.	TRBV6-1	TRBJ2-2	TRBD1	CASSDPTGVYSTGELFF	TGTGCCAGCAGTGATCCGACAGGGGTATATAGCACCGGGGAGCTGTTTTTT
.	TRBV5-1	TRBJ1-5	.	CASSLGSGGGNQPQHF	TGCGCCAGCAGCTTGGGGTCTGGCGGAGGAAATCAGCCCCAGCATTTT
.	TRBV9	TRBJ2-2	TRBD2	CASSVKETSGASNTGELFF	TGTGCCAGCAGCGTAAAGGAGACTAGCGGGGCATCGAACACCGGGGAGCTGTTTTTT
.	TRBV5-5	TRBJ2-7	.	CASSLDRILYEQYF	TGTGCCAGCAGTCTCGACAGGATCCTCTACGAGCAGTACTTC
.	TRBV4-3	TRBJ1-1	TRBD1	CASSQVGTANTEAFF	TGCGCCAGCAGCCAAGTGGGGACAGCGAACACTGAAGCTTTCTTT
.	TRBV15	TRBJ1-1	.	CATSRDSRGTAFF	TGTGCCACCAGCAGAGATTCCAGGGGAACAGCTTTCTTT
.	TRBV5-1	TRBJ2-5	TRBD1	CASSWGQGAETQYF	TGCGCCAGCAGTTGGGGACAGGGGGCAGAGACCCAGTACTTC
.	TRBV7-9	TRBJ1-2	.	CASSLSSLVTF	TGTGCCAGCAGCTTAAGCTCTCTGGTCACCTTC
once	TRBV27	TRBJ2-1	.	CASSLFTSSYNEQFF	TGTGCCAGCAGTTTATTCACGAGCTCCTACAATGAGCAGTTCTTC
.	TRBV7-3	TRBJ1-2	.	CASSLGSREGYGYTF	TGTGCCAGCAGCTTGGGGTCCCGGGAGGGCTATGGCTACACCTTC
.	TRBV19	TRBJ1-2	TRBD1	CATDRVGSGYTF	TGTGCCACGGACAGGGTTGGTAGTGGCTACACCTTC